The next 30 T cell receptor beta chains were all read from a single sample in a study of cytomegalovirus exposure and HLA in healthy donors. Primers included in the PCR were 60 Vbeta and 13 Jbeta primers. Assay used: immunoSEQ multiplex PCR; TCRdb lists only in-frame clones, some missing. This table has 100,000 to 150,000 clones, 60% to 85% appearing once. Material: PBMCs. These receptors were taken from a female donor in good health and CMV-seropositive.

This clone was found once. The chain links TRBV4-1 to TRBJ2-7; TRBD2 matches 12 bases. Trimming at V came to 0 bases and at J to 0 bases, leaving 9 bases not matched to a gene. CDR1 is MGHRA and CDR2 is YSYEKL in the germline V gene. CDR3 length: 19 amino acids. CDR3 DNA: TGCGCCAGCAGCCAAGACAACGGACTAGCGGGGCTTAGCTCCTACGAGCAGTACTTC. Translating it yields CASSQDNGLAGLSSYEQYF.

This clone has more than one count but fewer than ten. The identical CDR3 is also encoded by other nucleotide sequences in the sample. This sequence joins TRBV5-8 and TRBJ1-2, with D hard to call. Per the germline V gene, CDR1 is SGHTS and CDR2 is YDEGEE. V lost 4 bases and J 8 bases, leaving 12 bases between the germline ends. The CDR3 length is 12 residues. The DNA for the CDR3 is TGTGCCAGCAGCCTGAACAGTGCCGGCTACACCTTC. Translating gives CASSLNSAGYTF.

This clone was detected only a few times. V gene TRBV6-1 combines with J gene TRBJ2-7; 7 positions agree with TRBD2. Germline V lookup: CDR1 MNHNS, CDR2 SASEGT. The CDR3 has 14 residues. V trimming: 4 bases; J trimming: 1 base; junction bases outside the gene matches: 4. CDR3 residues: CASSVASGSYEQYF. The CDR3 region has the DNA TGTGCCAGCAGTGTGGCTAGCGGTTCCTACGAGCAGTACTTC.

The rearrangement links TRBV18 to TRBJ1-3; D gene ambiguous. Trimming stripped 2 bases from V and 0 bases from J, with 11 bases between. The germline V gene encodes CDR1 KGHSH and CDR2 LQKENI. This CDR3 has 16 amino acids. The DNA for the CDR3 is TGTGCCAGCTCACCAGGTGGAGCCTACTCTGGAAACACCATATATTTT. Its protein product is CASSPGGAYSGNTIYF.

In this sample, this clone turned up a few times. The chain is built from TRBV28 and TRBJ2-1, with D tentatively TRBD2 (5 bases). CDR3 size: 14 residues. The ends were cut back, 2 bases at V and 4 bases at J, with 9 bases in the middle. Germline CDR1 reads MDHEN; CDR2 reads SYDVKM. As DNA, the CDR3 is TGTGCCAGCAGTTTACTCCGGGATTACAATGAGCAGTTCTTC. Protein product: CASSLLRDYNEQFF.

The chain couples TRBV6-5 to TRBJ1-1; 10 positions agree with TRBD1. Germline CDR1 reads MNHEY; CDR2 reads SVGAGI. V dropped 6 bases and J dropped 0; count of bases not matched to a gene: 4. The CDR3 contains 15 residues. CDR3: CASSRDRGLNTEAFF. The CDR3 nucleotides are TGTGCCAGCAGCCGGGACAGGGGTTTGAACACTGAAGCTTTCTTT.

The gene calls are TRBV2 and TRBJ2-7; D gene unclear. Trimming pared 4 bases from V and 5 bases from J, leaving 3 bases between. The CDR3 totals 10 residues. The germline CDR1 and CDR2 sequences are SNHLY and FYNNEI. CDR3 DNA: TGTGCCAGCAGTGGTAACGAGCAGTACTTC. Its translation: CASSGNEQYF.

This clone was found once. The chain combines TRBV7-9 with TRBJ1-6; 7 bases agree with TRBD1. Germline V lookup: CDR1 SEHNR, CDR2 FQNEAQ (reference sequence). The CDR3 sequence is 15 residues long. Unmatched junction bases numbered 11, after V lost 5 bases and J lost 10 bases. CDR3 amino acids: CASSPLRGQTSPLHF. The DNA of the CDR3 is TGTGCCAGCAGCCCTCTTCGGGGACAGACATCACCCCTCCACTTT. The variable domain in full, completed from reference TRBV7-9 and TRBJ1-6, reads DTGVSQNPRHKITKRGQNVTFRCDPISEHNRLYWYRQTLGQGPEFLTYFQNEAQLEKSRLLSDRFSAERPKGSFSTLEIQRTEQGDSAMYLCASSPLRGQTSPLHFGNGTRLTVT.

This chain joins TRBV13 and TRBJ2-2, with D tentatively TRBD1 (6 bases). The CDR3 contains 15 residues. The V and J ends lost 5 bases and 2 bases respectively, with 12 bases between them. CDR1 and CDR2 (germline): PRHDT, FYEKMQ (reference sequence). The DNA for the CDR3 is TGTGCCAGCAGCGACCGGGACACAAACACCGGGGAGCTGTTTTTT. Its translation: CASSDRDTNTGELFF.

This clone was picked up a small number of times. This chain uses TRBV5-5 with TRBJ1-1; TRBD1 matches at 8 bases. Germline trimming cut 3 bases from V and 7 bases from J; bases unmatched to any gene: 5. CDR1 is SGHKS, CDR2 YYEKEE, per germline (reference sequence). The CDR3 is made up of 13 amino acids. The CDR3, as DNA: TGTGCCAGCAGCTACTCAACAGGGGGTGAAGCTTTCTTT. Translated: CASSYSTGGEAFF.

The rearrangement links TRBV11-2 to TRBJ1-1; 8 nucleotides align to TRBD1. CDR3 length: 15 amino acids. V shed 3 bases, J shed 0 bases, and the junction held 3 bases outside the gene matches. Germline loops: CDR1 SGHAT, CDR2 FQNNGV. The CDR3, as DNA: TGTGCCAGCAGCTTGAGACAGGGGCTGAACACTGAAGCTTTCTTT. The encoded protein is CASSLRQGLNTEAFF.

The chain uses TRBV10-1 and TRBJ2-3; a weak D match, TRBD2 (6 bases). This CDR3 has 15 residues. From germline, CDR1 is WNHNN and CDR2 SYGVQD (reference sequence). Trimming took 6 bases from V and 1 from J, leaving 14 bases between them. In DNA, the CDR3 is TGCGCCAGCAGCAGGAATCCGGGGGGCACAGATACGCAGTATTTT. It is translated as CASSRNPGGTDTQYF.

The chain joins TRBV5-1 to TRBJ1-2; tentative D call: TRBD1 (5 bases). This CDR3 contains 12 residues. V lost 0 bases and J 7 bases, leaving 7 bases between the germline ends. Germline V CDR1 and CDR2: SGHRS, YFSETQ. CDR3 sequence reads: CASSLVRGGYTF. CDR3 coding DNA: TGCGCCAGCAGCTTGGTTAGGGGTGGCTACACCTTC.

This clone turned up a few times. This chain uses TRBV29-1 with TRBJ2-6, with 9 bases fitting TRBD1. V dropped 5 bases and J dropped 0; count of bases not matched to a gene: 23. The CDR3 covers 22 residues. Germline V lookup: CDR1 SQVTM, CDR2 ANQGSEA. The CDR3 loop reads CSVTDRTEPGQGGYSGANVLTF. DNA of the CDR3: TGCAGCGTTACCGACCGTACCGAACCGGGACAGGGAGGTTACTCTGGGGCCAACGTCCTGACTTTC.

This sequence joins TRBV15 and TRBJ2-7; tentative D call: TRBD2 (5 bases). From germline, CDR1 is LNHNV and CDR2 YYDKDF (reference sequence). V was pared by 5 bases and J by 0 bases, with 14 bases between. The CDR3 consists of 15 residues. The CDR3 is CATSAPRGSSYEQYF. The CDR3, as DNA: TGTGCCACCAGCGCCCCCCGGGGTTCCTCCTACGAGCAGTACTTC.

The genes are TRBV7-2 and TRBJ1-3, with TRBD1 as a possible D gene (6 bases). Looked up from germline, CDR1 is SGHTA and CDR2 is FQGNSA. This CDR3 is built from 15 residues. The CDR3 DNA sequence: TGTGCAAGTTCTCCACAGGGCTACTCTGGAAACACCATATATTTT. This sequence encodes CASSPQGYSGNTIYF.

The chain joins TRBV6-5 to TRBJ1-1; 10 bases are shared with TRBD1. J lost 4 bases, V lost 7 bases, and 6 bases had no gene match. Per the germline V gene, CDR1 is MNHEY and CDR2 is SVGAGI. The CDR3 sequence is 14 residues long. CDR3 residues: CASNTDRGLTEAFF. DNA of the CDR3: TGTGCCAGCAATACCGACAGGGGGCTCACTGAAGCTTTCTTT.

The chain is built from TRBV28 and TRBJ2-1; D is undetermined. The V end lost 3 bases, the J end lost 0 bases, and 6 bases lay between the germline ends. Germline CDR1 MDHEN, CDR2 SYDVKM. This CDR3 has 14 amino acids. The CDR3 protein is CASSLRSSYNEQFF. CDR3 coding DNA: TGTGCCAGCAGTTTGAGGAGCTCCTACAATGAGCAGTTCTTC.

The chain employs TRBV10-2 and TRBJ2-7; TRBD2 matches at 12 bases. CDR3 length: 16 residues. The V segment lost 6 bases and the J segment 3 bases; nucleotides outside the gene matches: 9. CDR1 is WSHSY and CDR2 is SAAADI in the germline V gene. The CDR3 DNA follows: TGCGCCAGCAGCAACTGGGGACTAGCGGGCAGCTACGAGCAGTACTTC. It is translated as CASSNWGLAGSYEQYF.

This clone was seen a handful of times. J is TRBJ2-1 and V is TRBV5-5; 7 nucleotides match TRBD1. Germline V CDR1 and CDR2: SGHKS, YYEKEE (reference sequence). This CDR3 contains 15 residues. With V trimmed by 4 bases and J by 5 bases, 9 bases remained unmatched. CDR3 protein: CASSTGQVSHNEQFF. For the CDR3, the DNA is TGTGCCAGCAGCACAGGACAGGTATCGCACAATGAGCAGTTCTTC.

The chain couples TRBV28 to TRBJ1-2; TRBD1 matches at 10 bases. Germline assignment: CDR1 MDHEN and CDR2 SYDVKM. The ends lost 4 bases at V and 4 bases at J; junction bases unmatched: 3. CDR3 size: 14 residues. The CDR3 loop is CASSSDRGLYGYTF. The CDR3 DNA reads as TGTGCCAGCAGTTCAGACAGGGGGCTCTATGGCTACACCTTC.

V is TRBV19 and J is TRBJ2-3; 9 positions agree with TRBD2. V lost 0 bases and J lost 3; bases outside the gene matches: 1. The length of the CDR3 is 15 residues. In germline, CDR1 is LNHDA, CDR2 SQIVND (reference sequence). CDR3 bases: TGTGCCAGTAGTATAGATGCGGGAGGGACAGATACGCAGTATTTT. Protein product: CASSIDAGGTDTQYF.

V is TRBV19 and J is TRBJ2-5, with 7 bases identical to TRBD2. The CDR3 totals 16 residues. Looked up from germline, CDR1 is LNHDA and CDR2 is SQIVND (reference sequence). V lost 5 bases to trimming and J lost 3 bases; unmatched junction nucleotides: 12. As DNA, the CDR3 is TGTGCCAGTAGTTTGGGGGGGACTACCAGCGAAGAGACCCAGTACTTC. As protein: CASSLGGTTSEETQYF.

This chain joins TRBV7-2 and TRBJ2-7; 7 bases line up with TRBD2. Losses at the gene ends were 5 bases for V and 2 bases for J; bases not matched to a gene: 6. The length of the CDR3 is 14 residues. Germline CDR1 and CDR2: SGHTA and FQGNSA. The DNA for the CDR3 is TGTGCCAGCAGCCCCGGTCTAGCGGCCTACGAGCAGTACTTC. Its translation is CASSPGLAAYEQYF. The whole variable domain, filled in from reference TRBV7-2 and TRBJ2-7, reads GAGVSQSPSNKVTEKGKDVELRCDPISGHTALYWYRQSLGQGLEFLIYFQGNSAPDKSGLPSDRFSAERTGGSVSTLTIQRTQQEDSAVYLCASSPGLAAYEQYFGPGTRLTVT.

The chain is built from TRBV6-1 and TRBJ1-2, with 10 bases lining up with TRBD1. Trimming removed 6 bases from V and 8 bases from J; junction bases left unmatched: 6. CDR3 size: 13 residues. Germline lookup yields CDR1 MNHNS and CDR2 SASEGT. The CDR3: CASRGQGKFGYTF. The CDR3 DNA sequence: TGTGCCAGCAGGGGACAGGGGAAGTTCGGCTACACCTTC.

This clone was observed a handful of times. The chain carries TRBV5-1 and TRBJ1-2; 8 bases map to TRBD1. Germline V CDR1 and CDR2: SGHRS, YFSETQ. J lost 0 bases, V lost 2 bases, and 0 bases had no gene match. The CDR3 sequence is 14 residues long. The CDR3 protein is CASSLQGANYGYTF. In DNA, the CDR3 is TGCGCCAGCAGCTTACAGGGGGCTAACTATGGCTACACCTTC.

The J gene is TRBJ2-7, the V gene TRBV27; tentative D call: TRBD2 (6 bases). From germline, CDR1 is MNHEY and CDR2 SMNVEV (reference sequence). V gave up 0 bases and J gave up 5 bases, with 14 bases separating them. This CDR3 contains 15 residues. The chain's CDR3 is CASSLSEGRLDEQYF. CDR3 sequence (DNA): TGTGCCAGCAGTTTATCAGAGGGGAGGTTGGACGAGCAGTACTTC.

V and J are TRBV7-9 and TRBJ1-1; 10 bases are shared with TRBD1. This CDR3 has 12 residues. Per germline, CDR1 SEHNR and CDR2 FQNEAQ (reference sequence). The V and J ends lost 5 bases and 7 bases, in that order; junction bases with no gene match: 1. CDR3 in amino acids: CASSGQGVEAFF. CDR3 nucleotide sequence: TGTGCCAGCAGCGGACAGGGGGTTGAAGCTTTCTTT. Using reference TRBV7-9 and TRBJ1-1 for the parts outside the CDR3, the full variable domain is DTGVSQNPRHKITKRGQNVTFRCDPISEHNRLYWYRQTLGQGPEFLTYFQNEAQLEKSRLLSDRFSAERPKGSFSTLEIQRTEQGDSAMYLCASSGQGVEAFFGQGTRLTVV.

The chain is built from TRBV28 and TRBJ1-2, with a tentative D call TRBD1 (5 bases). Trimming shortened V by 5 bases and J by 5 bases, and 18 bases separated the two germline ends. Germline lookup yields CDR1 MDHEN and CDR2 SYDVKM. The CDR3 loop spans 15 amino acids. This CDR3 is CASSLQGEVWYGYTF. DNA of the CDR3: TGTGCCAGCAGTCTCCAAGGGGAGGTGTGGTATGGCTACACCTTC.

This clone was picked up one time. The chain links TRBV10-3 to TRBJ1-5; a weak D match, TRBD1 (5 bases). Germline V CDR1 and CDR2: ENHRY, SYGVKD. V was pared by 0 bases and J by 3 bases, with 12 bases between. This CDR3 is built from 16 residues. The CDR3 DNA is TGTGCCATCAGTGAGTCCCCCTCAGGGTTCAATCAGCCCCAGCATTTT. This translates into CAISESPSGFNQPQHF.